This entry lists 29 T cell receptor beta chains sequenced from one sample in a study of CD8 T cells in ankylosing spondylitis. Their antigen targets remain unknown. MiXCR, applied by TCRdb to the 5' RACE reads, yields one record per CDR3 protein. The sample includes about 500,000 distinct CDR3 sequences, approximately 5.3% of them seen just once. Points from the study as a whole: What appeared characteristic of ankylosing spondylitis blood was a TCR beta motif of fewer than ten highly homologous variants.

Source material: blood, either unsorted or a sorted T cell fraction (not recorded which). The receptors derive from a male donor with ankylosing spondylitis.

This clonotype was recorded at least ten times. This chain links TRBV29-1 with TRBJ2-5, with D unclear. The CDR3 extends over 13 amino acids. Trimming took off 4 bases at V and 1 base at J, with 10 bases between the two ends. The germline gives CDR1 SQVTM, CDR2 ANQGSEA. Written as DNA, the CDR3 is TGCAGCGTTGCTTTACTCACCCAAGAGACCCAGTACTTC. Translated, it gives CSVALLTQETQYF.

A note on this clonotype: Because the CDR3's place on the DNA is in doubt, the DNA is left out and the CDR3 is given as listed by TCRdb. The genes are TRBV7-2 and TRBJ2-5; the D call of TRBD1 is as the table states it, not checked on the DNA. The CDR3 is 14 residues long, ends included. CDR1 is SGHTA and CDR2 is FQGNSA in the germline V gene. CDR3 sequence reads: CASSLGFGTGTEDF.

This clonotype was found many times. The chain recombines TRBV9 with TRBJ1-2; possibly TRBD1 for D (6 bases). Trimming left V 0 bases short and J 3 bases short, with 9 bases between. Looked up from germline, CDR1 is SGDLS and CDR2 is YYNGEE. CDR3 length: 14 residues. The CDR3 coding sequence is TGTGCCAGCAGCGTAGCTAACAGGGACTATGGCTACACCTTC. This sequence encodes CASSVANRDYGYTF.

This clonotype has a count of ten or more. CDR3 region: CSASQTWSKNIQYF. In DNA, the CDR3 is TGCAGTGCTAGTCAAACGTGGAGCAAAAACATTCAGTACTTC. V and J are TRBV20-1 and TRBJ2-4; no definite D call. The CDR3 contains 14 residues. Between the trimmed V and J ends, which lost 3 bases and 3 bases, there was a span of 12 bases. Per the germline V gene, CDR1 is DFQATT and CDR2 is SNEGSKA (reference sequence).

This clonotype was seen a handful of times. V and J are TRBV20-1 and TRBJ2-1; D perhaps matches TRBD2 (7 bases). V was clipped by 3 bases and J by 8 bases, with 23 bases between them. From germline, CDR1 is DFQATT and CDR2 SNEGSKA (reference sequence). This CDR3 comprises 16 residues. The CDR3 nucleotides read TGCAGTGCTAGGTTTCGTGGGGGGGCCGTTAATTATGAGCAGTTCTTC. It is translated as CSARFRGGAVNYEQFF.

This clonotype was counted ten times or more. The chain recombines TRBV18 with TRBJ2-7; the D call may be TRBD1 or TRBD2 (5 bases each). The CDR3 has 14 residues. CDR1 and CDR2 from the germline V gene are KGHSH and LQKENI. V shed 2 bases and J shed 4 bases, with 12 bases lying between them. In DNA form, the CDR3 reads TGTGCCAGCTCACCAGCTAGCAGGGTATACGAGCAGTACTTC. Its protein product is CASSPASRVYEQYF.

This clonotype has ten or more counts. In DNA form, the CDR3 reads TGCGCCAGCAGCCCGCTATTGAGCTCCTACAATGAGCAGTTCTTC. Its protein product is CASSPLLSSYNEQFF. The chain uses TRBV4-3 and TRBJ2-1; D gene ambiguous. This CDR3 has 15 amino acids. Germline V CDR1 and CDR2: LGHNA, YSLEER. V was cut by 4 bases and J by 0 bases, with 10 bases left in between.

This clonotype has a handful of counts. The chain recombines TRBV28 with TRBJ2-2, with a weak D call TRBD2 (5 bases). The CDR3 extends over 13 amino acids. The V gene lost 10 bases and the J gene lost 7 bases, with 16 bases spanning the gap. Germline CDR1 reads MDHEN; CDR2 reads SYDVKM. The DNA of the CDR3 is TGTGCCACTTTCCTGTCGGGAAGCGGGGAGCTGTTTTTT. Its protein is CATFLSGSGELFF.

The sample holds a few counts of this clonotype. The chain employs TRBV19 and TRBJ1-1; 8 nucleotides line up with TRBD1. Per germline, CDR1 LNHDA and CDR2 SQIVND (reference sequence). Losses at the gene ends were 1 base for V and 2 bases for J; bases not matched to a gene: 12. CDR3 length: 18 amino acids. The CDR3: CASSIGGAGGSVNTEAFF. CDR3 bases: TGTGCCAGTAGTATAGGAGGGGCAGGGGGCTCGGTTAACACTGAAGCTTTCTTT.

This clonotype was counted at least ten times. The chain carries TRBV6-2 or TRBV6-3 and TRBJ2-7, with D perhaps assigned TRBD1 or TRBD2 (6 bases each). Germline CDR1 is MNHEY and CDR2 is SVGEGT. The CDR3 contains 16 residues. V gave up 2 bases and J gave up 0 bases, with 14 bases separating them. The DNA for the CDR3 is TGTGCCAGCAGTTACGGGGGGCTTACGCCCTCCTACGAGCAGTACTTC. Translated, it gives CASSYGGLTPSYEQYF.

In this sample, this clonotype turned up many times. V usage is TRBV7-2 and J usage is TRBJ1-6; no definite D call. The CDR3 consists of 15 residues. Germline CDR1 SGHTA, CDR2 FQGNSA. V dropped 2 bases and J dropped 9 bases, with 14 bases sitting between them. The CDR3: CASSLYRSRGSPLHF. Here the CDR3 DNA reads TGTGCCAGCAGCTTATACAGATCCCGGGGTTCACCCCTCCACTTT.

This clonotype was seen at least ten times. The V and J genes are TRBV9 and TRBJ1-5; D unclear. The germline V gene has CDR1 SGDLS and CDR2 YYNGEE. V was cut by 0 bases and J by 4 bases, with 8 bases left in between. The CDR3 totals 14 residues. CDR3 nucleotides: TGTGCCAGCAGCGTAGCTCCCACAAATCAGCCCCAGCATTTT. Residues: CASSVAPTNQPQHF.

This clonotype was seen ten or more times. The gene calls are TRBV27 and TRBJ1-5; 9 bases are a match to TRBD1. The V segment lost 3 bases and the J segment 2 bases; nucleotides outside the gene matches: 11. CDR3 length: 18 amino acids. The germline gives CDR1 MNHEY, CDR2 SMNVEV (reference sequence). In DNA form, the CDR3 reads TGTGCCAGCAGTTTCTCCGGGACAGGGAGCGGAGGCAATCAGCCCCAGCATTTT. Its translation is CASSFSGTGSGGNQPQHF.

V gene TRBV28 combines with J gene TRBJ1-1; possibly TRBD1 for D (5 bases). The CDR3 runs 15 residues. V was pared by 5 bases and J by 5 bases, with 18 bases between. Germline V gene data show CDR1 as MDHEN and CDR2 as SYDVKM. CDR3 DNA sequence: TGTGCCAGCAGTCCAGAACACGGGGGGGATACTGAAGCTTTCTTT. This codes for CASSPEHGGDTEAFF.

This clonotype was recorded at least ten times. The chain has TRBV28 and TRBJ1-2; 9 nucleotides agree with TRBD1. In germline, CDR1 is MDHEN, CDR2 SYDVKM. After removal of 10 bases from V and 6 bases from J, the junction contained 9 bases not matched to a gene. This CDR3 is built from 13 residues. CDR3 sequence: CAILLGTGNGYTF. The CDR3 DNA sequence: TGTGCCATCCTCCTGGGGACAGGGAATGGCTACACCTTC.

This clonotype was detected ten times or more. V gene TRBV20-1 combines with J gene TRBJ1-2, with D unclear. The CDR3 is 12 amino acids. In germline, CDR1 is DFQATT, CDR2 SNEGSKA (reference sequence). The ends were cut back, 0 bases at V and 4 bases at J, with 6 bases in the middle. In DNA form, the CDR3 reads TGCAGTGCTAGAGATAACCTCTATGGCTACACCTTC. It is translated as CSARDNLYGYTF.

This clonotype came up many times. CDR3 sequence reads: CASSLGFPGLAYEQFF. CDR3 in DNA: TGCGCCAGCAGCTTGGGATTCCCGGGACTAGCGTATGAGCAGTTCTTC. This rearrangement joins TRBV5-1 to TRBJ2-1, with 10 bases that match TRBD2. The CDR3 extends over 16 amino acids. The junction had 8 bases not matched to a gene; V was cut back by 0 bases and J by 8 bases. Germline V gives CDR1 SGHRS, CDR2 YFSETQ.

This clonotype occurred many times. The genes are TRBV20-1 and TRBJ2-7, with D unresolved. Germline CDR1 DFQATT, CDR2 SNEGSKA (reference sequence). The CDR3 contains 17 residues. The V end was cut by 0 bases, the J end by 3 bases, with 21 bases between. The CDR3 loop reads CSARDQGPAGKIYEQYF. The CDR3 bases are TGCAGTGCTAGAGATCAAGGGCCAGCCGGAAAAATCTACGAGCAGTACTTC.

This clonotype appeared many times. The V and J genes are TRBV29-1 and TRBJ1-5; D call uncertain. The CDR3 is 12 amino acids. Germline V gene data show CDR1 as SQVTM and CDR2 as ANQGSEA. V shed 5 bases and J shed 2 bases, with 7 bases lying between them. The CDR3, as DNA: TGCAGCGTTAATGATTGCAATCAGCCCCAGCATTTT. Residues: CSVNDCNQPQHF.

The V gene is TRBV6-2 or TRBV6-3, the J gene TRBJ2-1; a possible D gene is TRBD2 (6 bases). This CDR3 region has 14 residues. V was shortened by 0 bases and J by 7 bases, with 10 bases between the two germline ends. CDR1 and CDR2 (germline): MNHEY, SVGEGT. The CDR3 bases are TGTGCCAGCAGTTACTCGGGGGGTAGTAATGAGCAGTTCTTC. Translation gives CASSYSGGSNEQFF.

At least ten counts were recorded for this clonotype. This sequence joins TRBV20-1 and TRBJ1-6; D may be TRBD1 (6 bases). V was shortened by 5 bases and J by 7 bases, with 27 bases between the two germline ends. The CDR3 extends over 18 amino acids. CDR1 DFQATT and CDR2 SNEGSKA come from the germline V gene (reference sequence). The CDR3 region is CSAPKVGYRVEENSPLHF. CDR3 DNA sequence: TGCAGTGCTCCCAAGGTGGGCTACAGGGTGGAGGAAAATTCACCCCTCCACTTT.

Ten or more counts support this clonotype. The V and J genes are TRBV5-1 and TRBJ1-5; D not certain. The germline gives CDR1 SGHRS, CDR2 YFSETQ. The CDR3 spans 15 residues. Trimming took off 0 bases at V and 7 bases at J, with 14 bases between the two ends. The CDR3: CASSLDGNPIQPQHF. In nucleotides, the CDR3 is TGCGCCAGCAGCTTGGATGGAAACCCAATACAGCCCCAGCATTTT.

At least ten counts were recorded for this clonotype. The rearrangement uses TRBV28 and TRBJ2-3, with D perhaps assigned TRBD1 or TRBD2 (5 bases each). This CDR3 is built from 17 residues. The germline V and J ends were trimmed by 10 bases and 4 bases, with 27 bases remaining between them. Germline V gene sequence: CDR1 MDHEN, CDR2 SYDVKM. In DNA form, the CDR3 reads TGTGCCACCCTGGGGATCTACAGGATTCTGGGGGCAGATACGCAGTATTTT. Its translation: CATLGIYRILGADTQYF.

The gene calls are TRBV7-6 and TRBJ2-7; D is possibly TRBD1 (6 bases). The length of the CDR3 is 15 residues. Per the germline V gene, CDR1 is SGHVS and CDR2 is FNYEAQ. With 5 bases removed from V and 3 bases from J, the gap between germline ends came to 17 bases. Written as DNA, the CDR3 is TGTGCCAGCAGCGGTCCGGGACACCGGGGCTACGAGCAGTACTTC. Translation: CASSGPGHRGYEQYF.

This clonotype was observed a few times. This rearrangement joins TRBV27 to TRBJ2-1; D gene uncertain. Germline V gene lookup returns CDR1 MNHEY and CDR2 SMNVEV (reference sequence). CDR3 length: 11 residues. V shed 7 bases and J shed 8 bases, with 9 bases lying between them. In DNA form, the CDR3 reads TGTGCCAGCATCCCCCGGGATGAGCAGTTCTTC. Translating gives CASIPRDEQFF.

There are many counts of this clonotype. The J gene is TRBJ2-7, the V gene TRBV28; the match to TRBD1 covers 7 bases. CDR3 length equals 13 residues. V was clipped by 6 bases and J by 4 bases; unmatched bases: 6. Germline V CDR1 and CDR2: MDHEN, SYDVKM. The DNA of the CDR3 is TGTGCCAGCAGAAAGGGGGCCACGTACGAGCAGTACTTC. This gives the protein CASRKGATYEQYF.

This clonotype was recorded at least ten times. The chain's CDR3 is CASSQEVLAGARADEQFF. The DNA of the CDR3 is TGCGCCAGCAGCCAAGAAGTACTAGCGGGGGCCCGGGCGGATGAGCAGTTCTTC. J is TRBJ2-1 and V is TRBV4-1; the match to TRBD2 covers 11 bases. V was clipped by 0 bases and J by 8 bases; unmatched bases: 12. This CDR3 has 18 amino acids. Germline CDR1 reads MGHRA; CDR2 reads YSYEKL.

This clonotype was seen at least ten times. The chain links TRBV7-9 to TRBJ2-1; D may correspond to TRBD1 or TRBD2 (6 bases each). Trimming left V 7 bases short and J 2 bases short, with 15 bases between. The germline gives CDR1 SEHNR, CDR2 FQNEAQ (reference sequence). The CDR3 extends over 15 amino acids. CDR3 loop: CASTIVGGTYNEQFF. The CDR3 coding sequence is TGTGCCAGCACCATCGTGGGGGGCACCTACAATGAGCAGTTCTTC.

The chain joins TRBV20-1 to TRBJ1-5; a weak D match, TRBD1 (6 bases). Germline CDR1 and CDR2: DFQATT and SNEGSKA (reference sequence). V lost 6 bases, J lost 6 bases, and 15 bases lay in between. The CDR3 has 13 residues. The CDR3 sequence: CSALRGGGQPQHF. DNA for the CDR3: TGCAGTGCCCTACGAGGGGGAGGTCAGCCCCAGCATTTT.